Listed below are T cell receptor beta chains from one sample, sequenced in a study of OX40 agonist ivuxolimab in advanced cancers. Clones were read by immunoSEQ multiplex PCR, and TCRdb kept only the in-frame ones, dropping some. This repertoire shows about 110,000 clones, approximately 89% found once; its top ten account for 0.27%. Material: CD4+ or CD8+ T cells sorted from blood, obtained in a trial of the OX40 agonist ivuxolimab. The receptors were gathered from an adult with an advanced solid tumor such as melanoma, head and neck, liver or kidney cancer. CDR3s include the opening cysteine and the closing phenylalanine or tryptophan. Fields, in order: D gene, J gene, clone size, V gene, CDR3 protein, CDR3 DNA. D genes are given only for firm matches. Size tells how often a clone was seen (once, few, many) or the class of an expanded clone, and some rows leave it out.

d_gene: TRBD2; j_gene: TRBJ2-3; abundance: NA; v_gene: TRBV6-6; CDR3aa: CASSSRLAGTDTQYF; CDR3nt: TGTGCCAGCAGCTCCAGACTAGCGGGCACAGATACGCAGTATTTT
d_gene: NA; j_gene: TRBJ2-7; abundance: NA; v_gene: TRBV5-6; CDR3aa: CASSRSRGTSFWQYF; CDR3nt: TGTGCCAGCAGCAGGAGCCGGGGAACGTCCTTTTGGCAGTACTTC
d_gene: TRBD2; j_gene: TRBJ2-5; abundance: NA; v_gene: TRBV18; CDR3aa: CASSQGLAGTGTQYF; CDR3nt: TGTGCCAGCTCCCAGGGACTAGCGGGGACGGGGACCCAGTACTTC
d_gene: NA; j_gene: TRBJ2-1; abundance: NA; v_gene: TRBV28; CDR3aa: CASVTEARNEQFF; CDR3nt: TGTGCCAGCGTAACCGAAGCTCGCAATGAGCAGTTCTTC
d_gene: NA; j_gene: TRBJ2-1; abundance: NA; v_gene: TRBV7-3; CDR3aa: CASSLSSNNEQFF; CDR3nt: TGTGCCAGCAGCTTAAGCAGTAACAATGAGCAGTTCTTC
d_gene: NA; j_gene: TRBJ2-2; abundance: once; v_gene: TRBV30; CDR3aa: CAWSMDSNTGELFF; CDR3nt: TGTGCCTGGAGCATGGACTCGAACACCGGGGAGCTGTTTTTT
d_gene: TRBD2; j_gene: TRBJ2-7; abundance: NA; v_gene: TRBV6-5; CDR3aa: CASSLYLAGTYEQYF; CDR3nt: TGTGCCAGCAGCCTATATCTAGCGGGGACCTACGAGCAGTACTTC
d_gene: NA; j_gene: TRBJ1-1; abundance: NA; v_gene: TRBV7-2; CDR3aa: CASSPLGAVDTEAFF; CDR3nt: TGTGCCAGCAGCCCTCTGGGGGCGGTTGACACTGAAGCTTTCTTT
d_gene: NA; j_gene: TRBJ1-1; abundance: NA; v_gene: TRBV5-1; CDR3aa: CASSYSGPDTEAFF; CDR3nt: TGCGCCAGCAGCTACTCCGGGCCCGACACTGAAGCTTTCTTT
d_gene: NA; j_gene: TRBJ2-7; abundance: NA; v_gene: TRBV6-5; CDR3aa: CASSLVQDYEQYF; CDR3nt: TGTGCCAGCAGTTTGGTCCAGGATTACGAGCAGTACTTC
d_gene: NA; j_gene: TRBJ1-5; abundance: NA; v_gene: TRBV7-9; CDR3aa: CASSLAGNYQPQHF; CDR3nt: TGTGCCAGCAGCTTAGCCGGGAATTATCAGCCCCAGCATTTT
d_gene: NA; j_gene: TRBJ2-7; abundance: few; v_gene: TRBV7-2; CDR3aa: CASSSFNEQYF; CDR3nt: TGTGCCAGCAGCTCTTTTAACGAGCAGTACTTC
d_gene: NA; j_gene: TRBJ1-1; abundance: few; v_gene: TRBV18; CDR3aa: CASSPIPASEAFF; CDR3nt: TGTGCCAGCTCACCCATCCCTGCTTCTGAAGCTTTCTTT
d_gene: NA; j_gene: TRBJ1-2; abundance: NA; v_gene: TRBV18; CDR3aa: CASSQQTRGDGYTF; CDR3nt: TGTGCCAGCTCACAACAAACCAGAGGGGATGGCTACACCTTC
d_gene: TRBD1; j_gene: TRBJ2-7; abundance: NA; v_gene: TRBV6-9; CDR3aa: CASIPNPDRVSHEQYF; CDR3nt: TGTGCCAGCATCCCCAATCCCGACAGGGTTTCACACGAGCAGTACTTC